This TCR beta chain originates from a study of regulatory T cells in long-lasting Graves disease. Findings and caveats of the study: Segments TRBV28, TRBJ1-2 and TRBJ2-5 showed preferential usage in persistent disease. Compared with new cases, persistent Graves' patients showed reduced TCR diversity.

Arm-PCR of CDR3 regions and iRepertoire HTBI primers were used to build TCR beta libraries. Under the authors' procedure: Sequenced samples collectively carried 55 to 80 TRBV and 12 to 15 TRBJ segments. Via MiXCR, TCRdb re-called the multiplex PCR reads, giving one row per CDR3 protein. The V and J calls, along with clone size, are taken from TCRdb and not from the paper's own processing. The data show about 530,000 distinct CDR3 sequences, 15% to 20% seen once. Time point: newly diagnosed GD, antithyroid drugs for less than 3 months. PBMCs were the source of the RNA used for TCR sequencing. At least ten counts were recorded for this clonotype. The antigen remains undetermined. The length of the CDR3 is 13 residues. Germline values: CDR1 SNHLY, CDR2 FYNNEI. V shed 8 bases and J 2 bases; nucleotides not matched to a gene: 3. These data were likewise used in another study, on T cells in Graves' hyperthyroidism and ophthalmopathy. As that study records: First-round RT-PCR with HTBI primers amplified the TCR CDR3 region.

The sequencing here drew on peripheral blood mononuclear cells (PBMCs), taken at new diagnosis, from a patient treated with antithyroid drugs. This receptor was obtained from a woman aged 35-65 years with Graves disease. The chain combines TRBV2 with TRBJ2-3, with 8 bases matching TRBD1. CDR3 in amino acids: CASLDRVTDTQYF. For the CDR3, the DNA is TGTGCCAGCCTGGACAGGGTCACAGATACGCAGTATTTT.